This T cell receptor beta chain stems from a study of blood T cell repertoires in COVID-19. For the study at large: Researchers got acute and convalescent COVID-19 samples from the United States, Italy and Spain. T cells, B-cell-depleted T cells, or PBMCs supplied cDNA or gDNA.

This study enrolled people aged 18 to 89 from around 26 US geographic areas. In assigning cohorts, the study relied on participant-reported clinical history. Using immunoSEQ multiplex PCR, the repertoire was profiled, and TCRdb retains in-frame clones only, with some absent. The table shows under 400,000 clones, with around 87% occurring only once. Germline assignment: CDR1 SGHNT and CDR2 YYREEE (reference sequence). The CDR3 consists of 13 residues. V lost 5 bases and J lost 1, with 9 bases in between. The TCR was taken from a man in his forties or fifties in a cohort exposed to, infected with or recovered from COVID-19 (not recorded which). Material for sequencing was PBMCs or T cells enriched from blood (not recorded which). V gene TRBV5-4 combines with J gene TRBJ1-1, with D unresolved. The CDR3 sequence: CASSQTQNTEAFF. The CDR3 region has the DNA TGTGCCAGCAGTCAAACACAGAACACTGAAGCTTTCTTT.